This entry features one T cell receptor (beta chain) sequence. Only in-frame clones appear in the TCRdb table, and some are missing; sequencing was by immunoSEQ multiplex PCR. The table has about 210,000 clones, just over 85% seen once. These data come from a study of blood T cell repertoires in COVID-19. Background on the study: Samples of COVID-19 (acute and convalescent) were obtained from the United States, Italy and Spain. The analysed material was cDNA or gDNA that came from T cells, B-cell-depleted T cells, or PBMCs.

The germline CDR1 and CDR2 sequences are ENHRY and SYGVKD. Trimming removed 7 bases from V and 5 bases from J; junction bases left unmatched: 2. The CDR3 runs 13 residues. This receptor was identified in a young man with active or convalescent COVID-19. Sequenced input: peripheral blood. This chain uses TRBV10-3 with TRBJ2-3; the match to TRBD2 covers 11 bases. In nucleotides, the CDR3 is TGTGCCATCACCGGACTAGCGGGAGATACGCAGTATTTT. Its translation is CAITGLAGDTQYF.